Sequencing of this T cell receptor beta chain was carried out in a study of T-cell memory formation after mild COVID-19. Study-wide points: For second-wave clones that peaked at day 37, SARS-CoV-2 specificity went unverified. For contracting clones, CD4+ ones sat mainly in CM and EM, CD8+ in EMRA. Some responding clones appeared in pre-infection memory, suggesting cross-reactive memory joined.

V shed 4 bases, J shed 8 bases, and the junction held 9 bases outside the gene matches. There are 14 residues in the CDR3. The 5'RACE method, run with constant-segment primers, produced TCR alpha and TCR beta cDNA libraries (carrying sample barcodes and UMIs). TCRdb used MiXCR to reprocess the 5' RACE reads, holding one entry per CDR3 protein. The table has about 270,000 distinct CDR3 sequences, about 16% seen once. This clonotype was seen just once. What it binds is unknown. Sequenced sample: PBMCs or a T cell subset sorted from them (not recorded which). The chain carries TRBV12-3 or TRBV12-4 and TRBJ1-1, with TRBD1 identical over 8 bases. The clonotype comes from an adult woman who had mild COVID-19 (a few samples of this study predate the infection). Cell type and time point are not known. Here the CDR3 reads CASSSLGDRTEAFF. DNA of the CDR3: TGTGCCAGCAGTTCGCTCGGGGACAGGACAGAAGCTTTCTTT.